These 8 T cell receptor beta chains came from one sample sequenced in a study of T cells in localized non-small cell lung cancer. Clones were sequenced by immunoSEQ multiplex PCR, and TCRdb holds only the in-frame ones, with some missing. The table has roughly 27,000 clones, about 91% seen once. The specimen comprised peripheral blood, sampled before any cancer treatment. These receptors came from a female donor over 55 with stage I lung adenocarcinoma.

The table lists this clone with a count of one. CDR3: CAISAPNPNNEQFF. Here the CDR3 DNA reads TGTGCCATCAGTGCACCCAATCCTAACAATGAGCAGTTCTTC. V and J are TRBV10-3 and TRBJ2-1; D is unresolved. The CDR3 is made up of 14 amino acids. The ends were cut back, 4 bases at V and 5 bases at J, with 12 bases in the middle. The germline CDR1 and CDR2 sequences are ENHRY and SYGVKD.

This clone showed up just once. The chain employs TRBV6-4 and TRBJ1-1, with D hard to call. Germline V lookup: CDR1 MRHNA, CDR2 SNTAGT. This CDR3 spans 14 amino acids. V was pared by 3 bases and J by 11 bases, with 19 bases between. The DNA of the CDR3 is TGTGCCAGCAGTGAGGGTGAAGGGAAACCAAGGGCTTTCTTT. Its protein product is CASSEGEGKPRAFF.

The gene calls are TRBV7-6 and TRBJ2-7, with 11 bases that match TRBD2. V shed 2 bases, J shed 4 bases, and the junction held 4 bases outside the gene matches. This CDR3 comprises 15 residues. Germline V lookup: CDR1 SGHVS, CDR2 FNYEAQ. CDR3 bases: TGTGCCAGCAGCTTATTAGCGGGAGGGGATTACGAGCAGTACTTC. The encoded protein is CASSLLAGGDYEQYF.

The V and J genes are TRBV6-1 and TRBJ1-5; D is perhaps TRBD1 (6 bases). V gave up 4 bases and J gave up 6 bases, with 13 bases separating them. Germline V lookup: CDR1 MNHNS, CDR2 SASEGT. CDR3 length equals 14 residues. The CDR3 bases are TGTGCCAGCAGTGCGCGGGGGGCGGGTCAGCCCCAGCATTTT. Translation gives CASSARGAGQPQHF.

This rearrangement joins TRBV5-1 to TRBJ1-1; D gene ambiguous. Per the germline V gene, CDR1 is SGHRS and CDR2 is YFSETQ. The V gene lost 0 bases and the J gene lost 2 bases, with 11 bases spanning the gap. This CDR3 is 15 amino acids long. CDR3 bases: TGCGCCAGCAGCTTGGATGGTCTGTTAAACACTGAAGCTTTCTTT. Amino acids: CASSLDGLLNTEAFF.

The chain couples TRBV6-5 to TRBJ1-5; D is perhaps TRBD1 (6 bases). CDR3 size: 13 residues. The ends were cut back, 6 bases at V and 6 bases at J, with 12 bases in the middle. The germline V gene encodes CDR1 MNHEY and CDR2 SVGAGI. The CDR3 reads CASRPDRIQPQHF. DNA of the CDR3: TGTGCCAGCAGGCCCGACAGGATTCAGCCCCAGCATTTT.

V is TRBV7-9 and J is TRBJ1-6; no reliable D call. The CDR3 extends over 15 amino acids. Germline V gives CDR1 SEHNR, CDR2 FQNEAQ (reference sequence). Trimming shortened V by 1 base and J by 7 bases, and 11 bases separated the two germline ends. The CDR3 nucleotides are TGTGCCAGCAGCTTAGAGTATGGGAGGAATTCACCCCTCCACTTT. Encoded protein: CASSLEYGRNSPLHF.

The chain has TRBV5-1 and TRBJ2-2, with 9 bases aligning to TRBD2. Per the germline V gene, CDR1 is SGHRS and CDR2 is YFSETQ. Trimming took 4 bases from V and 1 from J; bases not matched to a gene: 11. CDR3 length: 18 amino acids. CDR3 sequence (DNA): TGCGCCAGCAGCCTTGCCTCAGCGGGGGGACAGAACACCGGGGAGCTGTTTTTT. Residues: CASSLASAGGQNTGELFF.